A selection of T cell receptor beta chains follows, all from one sample in a study of blood T cell repertoires in COVID-19. Sequencing was performed with immunoSEQ multiplex PCR; in TCRdb, only in-frame clones are kept and a portion is missing. The profile covers around 250,000 clones, with roughly nine tenths appearing a single time and 0.95% to 1.5% taken by the ten largest. The sample was PBMCs or T cells enriched from blood (not recorded which). The source is a human donor in a cohort exposed to, infected with or recovered from COVID-19 (not recorded which). The donor label of this sample is uncertain. Each CDR3 is given with its conserved first and last residue. A D gene is named only where the DNA matches it firmly. Size tells how often a clone was seen (once, few, many) or the class of an expanded clone, and some rows leave it out.

j_call	v_call	d_call	clone_size	cdr3_nt	cdr3_aa
TRBJ1-1	TRBV24-1	NA	NA	TGTGCCACCAGTGACCGCAGAGGAAACACTGAAGCTTTCTTT	CATSDRRGNTEAFF
TRBJ1-6	TRBV5-5	TRBD1	NA	TGTGCCAGCAGCTTGCGATACAGGGGCCCTTTGGCCCTCCACTTT	CASSLRYRGPLALHF
TRBJ2-1	TRBV19	NA	NA	TGTGCCAGTAGTCCCCTTTCGAATGAGCAGTTCTTC	CASSPLSNEQFF
TRBJ2-7	TRBV10-3	TRBD2	few	TGTGCCATCAGTGAAGGCGGGGGGCCGTCCTACGAGCAGTACTTC	CAISEGGGPSYEQYF
TRBJ2-5	TRBV19	NA	NA	TGTGCCAGTAGTATTCAGGCGCGGGGACTCCAAGAGACCCAGTACTTC	CASSIQARGLQETQYF
TRBJ2-3	TRBV2	TRBD1	NA	TGTGCCAGTATGGAAAAAGAGACAGGGATCGCAGATACGCAGTATTTT	CASMEKETGIADTQYF
TRBJ2-3	TRBV3-1/TRBV3-2	TRBD2	NA	TGTGCCAGCAGCCTTCTAGCGGGGGCAAGCACAGATACGCAGTATTTT	CASSLLAGASTDTQYF
TRBJ2-5	TRBV5-1	TRBD2	NA	TGCGCCAGCAGCCCGGGACTAGCGGGGGGGAGCCCTGGAGAGACCCAGTACTTC	CASSPGLAGGSPGETQYF
TRBJ2-2	TRBV11-2	NA	NA	TGTAGGTCGCGCACCGGACTGGGCACGAACACCGGGGAGCTGTTTTTT	CRSRTGLGTNTGELFF
TRBJ1-1	TRBV5-1	NA	NA	TGCGCCAGCAGCTTGAGCCGGGTTAACACTGAAGCTTTCTTT	CASSLSRVNTEAFF
TRBJ2-5	TRBV9	NA	NA	TGTGCCAGCAGCGCTTCAGGGGAAGAGACCCAGTACTTC	CASSASGEETQYF
TRBJ2-3	TRBV20-1	NA	NA	TGCAGTGCCAGTCCCGAGAGCACAGATACGCAGTATTTT	CSASPESTDTQYF
TRBJ1-5	TRBV27	NA	NA	TGTGCCAGCAGTTTAGAGGTTAATCAGCCCCAGCATTTT	CASSLEVNQPQHF
TRBJ2-3	TRBV5-4	TRBD2	NA	TGTGCCAGCAGCGTGCGCGGCGGGGGAGATACGCAGTATTTT	CASSVRGGGDTQYF
TRBJ1-1	TRBV3-1/TRBV3-2	TRBD1	once	TGTGCCAGCAGCCAGGCGGGACAGGGGCCGGCGTTCTGCATGAACACTGAAGCTTTCTTT	CASSQAGQGPAFCMNTEAFF
TRBJ1-1	TRBV18	TRBD1	NA	TGTGCCAGCTCATCCCAGACAGGGGGCAAGTTTGAGTGGAACACTGAAGCTTTCTTT	CASSSQTGGKFEWNTEAFF
TRBJ2-3	TRBV7-8	NA	NA	TGTGCCAGCAGCTTAGAAGGGGGGGAAGTAGATACGCAGTATTTT	CASSLEGGEVDTQYF
TRBJ1-5	TRBV30	NA	NA	TGTGCCGGGAGTACGGGAAATCAGCCCCAGCATTTT	CAGSTGNQPQHF
TRBJ1-4	TRBV5-4	NA	NA	TGTGCCAGCAGCTTGACCGGGGAGGTGGGAAAACTGTTTTTT	CASSLTGEVGKLFF
TRBJ2-7	TRBV15	TRBD2	NA	TGTGCCACCAGCAGCGGGAGACTAGCGGCCTCCTACGAGCAGTACTTC	CATSSGRLAASYEQYF
TRBJ1-1	TRBV18	TRBD1	once	TGTGCCAGCTCAAAGGGGAGGACAGGGGGCCTACCAGAAGCTTTCTTT	CASSKGRTGGLPEAFF
TRBJ1-2	TRBV2	TRBD1	NA	TGTGCCAGCAGCAGACAGGGCCCCCTTGGCTACACCTTC	CASSRQGPLGYTF
TRBJ2-7	TRBV2	TRBD2	NA	TGTGCCAGCAGTGCGGGGGGGAGCTCCTACGAGCAGTACTTC	CASSAGGSSYEQYF
TRBJ2-7	TRBV6-1	TRBD1	few	TGTGCCAGCAGTGAAGCGCGGAGACAGGGTCGGGGCGAGCAGTACTTC	CASSEARRQGRGEQYF
TRBJ2-3	TRBV7-2	TRBD2	NA	TGTGCCAGCAGCTTAAAGGTAGCGGGGAGCACAGATACGCAGTATTTT	CASSLKVAGSTDTQYF
TRBJ1-2	TRBV9	NA	NA	TGTGCCAGCAGCGTAGCAGAAGGGGAGGATGGCTACACCTTC	CASSVAEGEDGYTF